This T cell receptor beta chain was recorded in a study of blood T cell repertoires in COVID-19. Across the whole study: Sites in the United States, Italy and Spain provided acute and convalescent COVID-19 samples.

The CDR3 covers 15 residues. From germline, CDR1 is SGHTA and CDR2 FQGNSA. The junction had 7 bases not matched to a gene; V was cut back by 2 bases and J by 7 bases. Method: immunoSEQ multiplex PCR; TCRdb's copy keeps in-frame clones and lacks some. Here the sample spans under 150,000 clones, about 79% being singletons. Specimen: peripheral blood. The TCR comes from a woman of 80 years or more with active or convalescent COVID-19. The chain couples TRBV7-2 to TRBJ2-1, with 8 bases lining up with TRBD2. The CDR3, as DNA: TGTGCCAGCAGCTTAAACGGGGGGGCCGAAAATGAGCAGTTCTTC. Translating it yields CASSLNGGAENEQFF. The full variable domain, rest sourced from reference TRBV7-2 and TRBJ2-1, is GAGVSQSPSNKVTEKGKDVELRCDPISGHTALYWYRQSLGQGLEFLIYFQGNSAPDKSGLPSDRFSAERTGGSVSTLTIQRTQQEDSAVYLCASSLNGGAENEQFFGPGTRLTVL.